This TCR beta chain comes out of a study of long-term antiretroviral therapy in people with HIV. Findings and caveats of the study: ART adherence, viral resistance and therapy changes went unrecorded. Possibly under older ART regimens, blood was drawn between about 2003 and 2017.

Notes on this clone: Antigen unknown.

V was clipped by 3 bases and J by 1 base; unmatched bases: 5. The CDR3 is 16 amino acids. Germline V CDR1 and CDR2: SGHRS, YFSETQ. Version v3.0 of the immunoSEQ assay was performed at survey level. TCRdb keeps only in-frame clones here, not all; method: immunoSEQ multiplex PCR. The sample comprises 20,000 to 25,000 clones, roughly three quarters of which are singletons, and 12% rests with the top ten. The chain links TRBV5-1 to TRBJ1-4, with TRBD1 identical over 8 bases. The sample here was unsorted PBMCs, taken roughly 21 months before starting antiretroviral therapy. This receptor was identified in a woman between 35 and 50 years old with HIV. CDR3 sequence: CASSWEGQGTNEKLFF. The CDR3 DNA sequence: TGCGCCAGCAGCTGGGAAGGACAGGGAACTAATGAAAAACTGTTTTTT.